This TCR beta chain came from a study of control samples from healthy donors and cancer patients. Only one count was recorded for this clone. Sequenced by immunoSEQ multiplex PCR; TCRdb stores in-frame clones only, minus some. Here the sample spans approximately 81,000 clones, around 94% being singletons. CDR3 size: 13 residues. The germline V gene has CDR1 WNHNN and CDR2 SYGVQD (reference sequence). V was shortened by 8 bases and J by 8 bases, with 18 bases between the two germline ends. The J gene is TRBJ1-1, the V gene TRBV10-1, with D possibly matching TRBD1 (6 bases). Sequenced input: blood. The clonotype comes from a woman between 18 and 29 years old in good health. The CDR3 sequence: CASSTGQSPEAFF. CDR3 sequence (DNA): TGCGCCAGCTCCACAGGACAGTCTCCAGAAGCTTTCTTT.